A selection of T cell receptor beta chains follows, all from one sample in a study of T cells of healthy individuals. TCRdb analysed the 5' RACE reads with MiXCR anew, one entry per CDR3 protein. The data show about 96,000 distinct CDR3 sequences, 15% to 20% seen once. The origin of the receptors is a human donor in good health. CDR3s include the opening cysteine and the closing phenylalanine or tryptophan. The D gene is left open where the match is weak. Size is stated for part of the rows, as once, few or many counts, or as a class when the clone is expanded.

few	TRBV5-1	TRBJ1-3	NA	TGCGCCAGCAGCTTGGCGGCAGTTGGAAACACCATATATTTT	CASSLAAVGNTIYF
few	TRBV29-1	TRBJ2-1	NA	TGCAGCGGAAGCACCGACGGATCCTCCTACAATGAGCAGTTCTTC	CSGSTDGSSYNEQFF
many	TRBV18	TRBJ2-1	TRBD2	TGTGCCAGCTCACCACCACTAGCGGGGGGAGTCTACAATGAGCAGTTCTTC	CASSPPLAGGVYNEQFF
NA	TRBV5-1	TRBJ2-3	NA	TGCGCCAGCAGCTTGGTAGCTGGGGTAGATACGCAGTATTTT	CASSLVAGVDTQYF
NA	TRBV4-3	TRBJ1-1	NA	TGCGCCAGCAGCCAAGATTCCGAGGGGACTGAAGCTTTCTTT	CASSQDSEGTEAFF
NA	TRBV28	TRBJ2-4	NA	TGTGCCACCCAAGGGGTGGGAGCCATCAAAAACATTCAGTACTTC	CATQGVGAIKNIQYF
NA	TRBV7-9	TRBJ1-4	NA	TGTGCCAGCAGCGACCAGGGGATAGAAGATGAAAAACTGTTTTTT	CASSDQGIEDEKLFF
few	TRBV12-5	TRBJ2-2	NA	TGTGCTAGTGGTTTGATATCAAGGGAGACGAACACCGGGGAGCTGTTTTTT	CASGLISRETNTGELFF
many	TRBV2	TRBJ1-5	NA	TGTGCCAGCAAGGAACAGTTTGATCAGCCCCAGCATTTT	CASKEQFDQPQHF
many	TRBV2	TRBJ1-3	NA	TGTGCCAGCAGCGACAGGCCCTCTGGAAACACCATATATTTT	CASSDRPSGNTIYF
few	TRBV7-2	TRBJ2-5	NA	TGTGCCAGCAGCTTGCGGGTTCAAGAGACCCAGTACTTC	CASSLRVQETQYF
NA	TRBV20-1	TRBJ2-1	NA	TGCAGTGCTAAGGGCGGGGGACGACAGGTCTTC	CSAKGGGRQVF
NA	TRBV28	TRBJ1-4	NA	TGTGCCAGCAGTCCCCTTAGCCGCGCTAATGAAAAACTGTTTTTT	CASSPLSRANEKLFF
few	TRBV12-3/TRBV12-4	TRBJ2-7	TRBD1	TGTGCCAGCAGTTTAGGCCCCGGGACAGGGAATGAGCAGTACTTC	CASSLGPGTGNEQYF
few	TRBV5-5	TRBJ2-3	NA	TGTGCCAGCAGCTTGGAACCCCGCACAGATACGCAGTATTTT	CASSLEPRTDTQYF
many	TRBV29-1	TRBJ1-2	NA	TGCAGCGTCCGGACACCAGGGGAGGGCTACACCTTC	CSVRTPGEGYTF
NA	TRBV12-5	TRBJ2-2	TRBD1	TGTGCTAGTGGTTTTTCAGGAGGGGACAGGGGGGCCGGGGAGCTGTTTTTT	CASGFSGGDRGAGELFF
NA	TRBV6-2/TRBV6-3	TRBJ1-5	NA	TGTGCCAGCAGTTACTGGGGGTCACGGCAGCCCCAGCATTTT	CASSYWGSRQPQHF
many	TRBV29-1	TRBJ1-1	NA	TGCAGCGTTAACCCCAGGGGATGGGGCATGAACACTGAAGCTTTCTTT	CSVNPRGWGMNTEAFF
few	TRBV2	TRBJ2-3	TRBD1	TGTGCCAGCAGTGAAGGACAGGGGAGATACGGGCGGAACACAGATACGCAGTATTTT	CASSEGQGRYGRNTDTQYF
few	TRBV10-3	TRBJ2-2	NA	TGTGCCACCGGACAGAACACCGGGGAGCTGTTTTTT	CATGQNTGELFF
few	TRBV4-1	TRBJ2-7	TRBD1	TGCGCCAGCAGCCAAGTCTCAGGGGGCTTATACGAGCAGTACTTC	CASSQVSGGLYEQYF
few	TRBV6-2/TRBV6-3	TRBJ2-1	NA	TGTGCCAGCCTCGGCCGGTTACCGTACAATGAGCAGTTCTTC	CASLGRLPYNEQFF
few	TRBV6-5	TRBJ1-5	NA	TGTGCCAGCAGTTACTCCAGGAACGTACAGCCCCAGCATTTT	CASSYSRNVQPQHF
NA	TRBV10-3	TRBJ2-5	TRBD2	TGTGCCATCGGGGCGGGGGACTCCAACCAAGAGACCCAGTACTTC	CAIGAGDSNQETQYF
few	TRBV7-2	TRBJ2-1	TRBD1	TGTGCCAGCAGCTCGACAGGGTACAATGAGCAGTTCTTC	CASSSTGYNEQFF
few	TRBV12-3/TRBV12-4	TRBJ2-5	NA	TGTGCCAGCAGTTTCGGAGGAGACCAAGAGACCCAGTACTTC	CASSFGGDQETQYF
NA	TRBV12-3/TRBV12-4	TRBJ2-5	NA	TGTGCCAGCAGTTTATCCCTCCCGGGGGAGACCCAGTACTTC	CASSLSLPGETQYF
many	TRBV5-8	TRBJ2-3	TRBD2	TGTGCCAGCAGCTTGGGGAGCGGGAGGGCCACAGATACGCAGTATTTT	CASSLGSGRATDTQYF
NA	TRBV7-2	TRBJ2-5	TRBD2	TGTGCCAGCAGCCTAGGCGGGGCGGGAGGTTTAGAGACCCAGTACTTC	CASSLGGAGGLETQYF
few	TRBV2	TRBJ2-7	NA	TGTGCCAGCAGTGTAGCAGGGTCCTACGAGCAGTACTTC	CASSVAGSYEQYF
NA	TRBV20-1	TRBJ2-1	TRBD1	TGCAGTGCTAGTCGGACAGGGGGCAGAAATGAGCAGTTCTTC	CSASRTGGRNEQFF
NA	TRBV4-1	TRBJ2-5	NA	TGCGCCAGCAGCCAAGGGGTGGCCCAAGAGACCCAGTACTTC	CASSQGVAQETQYF
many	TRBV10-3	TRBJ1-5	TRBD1	TGTGCCATCAGTGAGTCACAGGGGGACAATCAGCCCCAGCATTTT	CAISESQGDNQPQHF
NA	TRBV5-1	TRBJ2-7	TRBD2	TGCGCCAGCAGCCAACGGAATCCGGGACTAGCGGGGGGAAACTACGAGCAGTACTTC	CASSQRNPGLAGGNYEQYF
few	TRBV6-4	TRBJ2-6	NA	TGTGCCAGCAGTGAAATCTCTGGGGCCAACGTCCTGACTTTC	CASSEISGANVLTF
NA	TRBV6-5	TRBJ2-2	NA	TGTGCCAGCAGTAAGCTCATCCAGGGCGAGACCGGGGAGCTGTTTTTT	CASSKLIQGETGELFF
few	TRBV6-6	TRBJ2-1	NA	TGTGCCAGCAGTTACGAGGGTGAGCAGTTCTTC	CASSYEGEQFF
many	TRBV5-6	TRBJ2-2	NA	TGTGCCAGCAGCTTGTTGGGGGCCTCGAACACCGGGGAGCTGTTTTTT	CASSLLGASNTGELFF
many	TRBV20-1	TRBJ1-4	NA	TGCAGTGCTAGAAACACAGGGAGAAATGAAAAACTGTTTTTT	CSARNTGRNEKLFF
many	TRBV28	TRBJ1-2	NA	TGTGCCAGCAGTTTGAACCCGCGCCTTGGCTACACCTTC	CASSLNPRLGYTF
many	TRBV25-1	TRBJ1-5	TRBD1	TGTGCCAGCAGTAGAGCAGGGGGCGGTCAGCCCCAGCATTTT	CASSRAGGGQPQHF
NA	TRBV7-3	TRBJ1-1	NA	TGTGCCAGCAGCCTAACAGGGCCGAACACTGAAGCTTTCTTT	CASSLTGPNTEAFF
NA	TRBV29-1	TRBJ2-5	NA	TGCAGTGTTACCCAAGAGACCCAGTACTTC	CSVTQETQYF
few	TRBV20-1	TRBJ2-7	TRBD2	TGCAGTGCTAGAGATACGGTAGCGGGCGAGCAGTACTTC	CSARDTVAGEQYF
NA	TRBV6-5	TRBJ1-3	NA	TGTGCCAGCAGTTACACGAACTCTGGAAACACCATATATTTT	CASSYTNSGNTIYF
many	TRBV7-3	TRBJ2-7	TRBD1	TGTGCCAGCAGCCCTCAGACAGGGACCGAGCAGTACTTC	CASSPQTGTEQYF
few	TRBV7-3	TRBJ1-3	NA	TGTGCCAGCAGCTTTGTCTCTGGAAACACCATATATTTT	CASSFVSGNTIYF
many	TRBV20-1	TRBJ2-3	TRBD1	TGCAGTGCGGTGACAGGGGATGGCACAGATACGCAGTATTTT	CSAVTGDGTDTQYF
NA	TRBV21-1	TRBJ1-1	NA	TGTGCCAGCAGCAAAGGGATATACACTGAAGCTTTCTTT	CASSKGIYTEAFF
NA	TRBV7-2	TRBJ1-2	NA	TGTGCCAGCAGCCCCCGACCGAGTCCTCCTTCTGGCTACACCTTC	CASSPRPSPPSGYTF
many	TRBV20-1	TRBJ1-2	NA	TGCAGTGCTAGGGCGGTTTGGACGGTGCGAAACTATGGCTACACCTTC	CSARAVWTVRNYGYTF
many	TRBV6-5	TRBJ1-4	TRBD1	TGTGCCAGCAGTTACTCGATGACAGGGGTAAATGAAAAACTGTTTTTT	CASSYSMTGVNEKLFF
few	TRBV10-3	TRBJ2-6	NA	TGTGCCGCTCATCCAACCAACTCTGGGGCCAACGTCCTGACTTTC	CAAHPTNSGANVLTF
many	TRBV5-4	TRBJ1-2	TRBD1	TGTGCCAGCAGCAGCCCGACAGGGGGAGGCTATGGCTACACCTTC	CASSSPTGGGYGYTF
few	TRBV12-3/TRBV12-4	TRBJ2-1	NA	TGTGCCAGCAGTTTTAAGGGCATCAGGGGACACAATGAGCAGTTCTTC	CASSFKGIRGHNEQFF
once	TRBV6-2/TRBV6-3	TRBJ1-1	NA	TGTGCCAGCGGGCTGAAAGGACTCGAAGCTTTCTTT	CASGLKGLEAFF
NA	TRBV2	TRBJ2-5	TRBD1	TGTGCCAGCAGTCTCGACAGGGGTGTCGGGGAGACCCAGTACTTC	CASSLDRGVGETQYF
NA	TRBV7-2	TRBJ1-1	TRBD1	TGTGCCAGCACTCTGGGACAGTCGAACACTGAAGCTTTCTTT	CASTLGQSNTEAFF